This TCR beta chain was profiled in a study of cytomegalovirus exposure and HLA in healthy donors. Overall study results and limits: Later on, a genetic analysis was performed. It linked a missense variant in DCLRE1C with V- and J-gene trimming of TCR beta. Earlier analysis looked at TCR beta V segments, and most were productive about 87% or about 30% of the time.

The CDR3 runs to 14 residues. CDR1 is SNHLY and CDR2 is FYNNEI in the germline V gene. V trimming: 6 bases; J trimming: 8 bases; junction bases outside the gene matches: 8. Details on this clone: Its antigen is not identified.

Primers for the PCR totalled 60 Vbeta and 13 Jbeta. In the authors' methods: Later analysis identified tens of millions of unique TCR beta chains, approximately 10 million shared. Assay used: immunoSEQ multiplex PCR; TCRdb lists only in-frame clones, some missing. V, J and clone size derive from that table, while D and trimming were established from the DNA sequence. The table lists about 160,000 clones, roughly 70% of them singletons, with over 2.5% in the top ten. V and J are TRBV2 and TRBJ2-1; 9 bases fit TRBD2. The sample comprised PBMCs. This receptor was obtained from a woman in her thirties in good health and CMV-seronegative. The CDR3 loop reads CASRASGVWDEQFF. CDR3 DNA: TGTGCCAGCAGGGCTAGCGGGGTCTGGGATGAGCAGTTCTTC.